The 23 T cell receptor beta chains below were found in one sample sequenced in a study of T cell repertoires in cytomegalovirus infection. A single record per CDR3 protein comes from TCRdb applying MiXCR to the reads. The data hold 640,000 or so distinct CDR3 sequences, with around a third observed a single time. These receptors lack a known antigen. The source material was cultured PBMCs, sampled from culture after CMV antigen stimulation. The receptor source for this set is a human donor in good health (CMV status not recorded). Some clones in this sample may be carry-over from other donors' samples.

The J gene is TRBJ2-7, the V gene TRBV28, with D unclear. The germline CDR1 and CDR2 sequences are MDHEN and SYDVKM. Trimming took 2 bases from V and 1 from J, leaving 6 bases between them. The CDR3 runs to 13 residues. As DNA, the CDR3 is TGTGCCAGCAGTTTAATGAGTTCCTACGAGCAGTACTTC. Translating it yields CASSLMSSYEQYF.

This clonotype was counted a few times. The gene calls are TRBV10-3 and TRBJ2-7, with 10 bases that match TRBD2. The germline gives CDR1 ENHRY, CDR2 SYGVKD. This CDR3 has 12 amino acids. V lost 10 bases, J lost 7 bases, and 7 bases stayed unmatched. CDR3 nucleotides: TGTGCCACAGGACTAGCGGCGAATGAGCAGTACTTC. This encodes CATGLAANEQYF.

The gene calls are TRBV5-4 and TRBJ1-1; possible D gene TRBD1, 6 bases. The V end lost 0 bases, the J end lost 0 bases, and 12 bases lay between the germline ends. CDR3 size: 16 residues. Germline V gives CDR1 SGHNT, CDR2 YYREEE (reference sequence). The CDR3: CASSLGITGMNTEAFF. The CDR3 nucleotides read TGTGCCAGCAGCTTGGGAATTACAGGGATGAACACTGAAGCTTTCTTT.

The rearrangement links TRBV12-3 or TRBV12-4 to TRBJ2-1; D remains ambiguous. This CDR3 has 15 amino acids. Between the trimmed V and J ends, which lost 8 bases and 0 bases, there was a span of 14 bases. The chain's CDR3 is CASAYGLVSYNEQFF. The CDR3 nucleotides read TGTGCCAGCGCCTACGGGCTGGTCTCCTACAATGAGCAGTTCTTC.

V and J are TRBV19 and TRBJ2-5; possibly TRBD1 for D (6 bases). The CDR3 is made up of 16 amino acids. The germline V gene encodes CDR1 LNHDA and CDR2 SQIVND (reference sequence). The V gene lost 5 bases and the J gene lost 2 bases, with 18 bases spanning the gap. Here the CDR3 DNA reads TGTGCCAGTAGTGTTCGACACAGGGTCATACAAGAGACCCAGTACTTC. Its protein is CASSVRHRVIQETQYF.

This chain uses TRBV6-2 or TRBV6-3 with TRBJ1-1, with D possibly matching TRBD1 (6 bases). Deletions cut 5 bases from V and 11 bases from J, with 15 bases between. CDR1 and CDR2 from the germline V gene are MNHEY and SVGEGT. The CDR3 sequence is 12 residues long. CDR3 sequence (DNA): TGTGCCAGCAGTCTTCGACAGGTTGGGGCTTTCTTT. Its translation: CASSLRQVGAFF.

This clonotype was recorded at least ten times. The chain links TRBV27 to TRBJ2-1; 12 bases fit TRBD2. The CDR3 spans 14 residues. The germline V gene has CDR1 MNHEY and CDR2 SMNVEV (reference sequence). Trimming took 6 bases from V and 6 from J; bases not matched to a gene: 3. Here the CDR3 DNA reads TGTGCCAGCAGCTTGACTAGCGGGGGCAATGAGCAGTTCTTC. Protein product: CASSLTSGGNEQFF.

The chain employs TRBV19 and TRBJ1-1, with no clear D. Trimming removed 7 bases at V and 0 bases at J, with 21 bases between. The V gene's germline CDR1 is LNHDA and CDR2 SQIVND (reference sequence). This CDR3 has 17 residues. The CDR3 loop reads CASMGSPMEVVNTEAFF. CDR3 in DNA: TGTGCCAGTATGGGCTCCCCTATGGAGGTAGTGAACACTGAAGCTTTCTTT.

This chain uses TRBV20-1 with TRBJ1-3, with unresolved D. CDR3 length equals 13 residues. V was pared by 6 bases and J by 3 bases, with 12 bases between. CDR1 is DFQATT and CDR2 is SNEGSKA in the germline V gene (reference sequence). CDR3 in amino acids: CSAIKKSGNTIYF. The CDR3, as DNA: TGCAGTGCAATTAAAAAAAGTGGAAACACCATATATTTT.

The rearrangement uses TRBV12-3 or TRBV12-4 and TRBJ1-1; D is ambiguous. This CDR3 region has 13 residues. The V gene lost 8 bases and the J gene lost 1 base, with 11 bases spanning the gap. The DNA of the CDR3 is TGTGCCAGCCAACCCACCCCGAACACTGAAGCTTTCTTT. It translates to CASQPTPNTEAFF.

V and J are TRBV11-2 and TRBJ2-5, with D perhaps being TRBD1 or TRBD2 (5 bases each). The CDR3 sequence is 14 residues long. Trimming stripped 5 bases from V and 5 bases from J, with 15 bases between. The germline V gene has CDR1 SGHAT and CDR2 FQNNGV. In nucleotides, the CDR3 is TGTGCCAGCAGCAGGGGCCGGGATGGGGAGACCCAGTACTTC. This codes for CASSRGRDGETQYF.

The chain uses TRBV7-2 and TRBJ2-3; TRBD2 matches 7 bases. The V gene end was trimmed by 3 bases and the J gene end by 5 bases; junction bases not matched to a gene: 5. This CDR3 comprises 14 residues. The germline V gene has CDR1 SGHTA and CDR2 FQGNSA. The CDR3 DNA is TGTGCCAGCAGCTTCGACCTAGCGGAAGATACGCAGTATTTT. Its protein product is CASSFDLAEDTQYF. Combining the CDR3 with reference TRBV7-2 and TRBJ2-3 gives the whole variable domain GAGVSQSPSNKVTEKGKDVELRCDPISGHTALYWYRQSLGQGLEFLIYFQGNSAPDKSGLPSDRFSAERTGGSVSTLTIQRTQQEDSAVYLCASSFDLAEDTQYFGPGTRLTVL.

This clonotype was seen a handful of times. This chain links TRBV7-2 with TRBJ2-7; 11 nucleotides align to TRBD2. Germline V gives CDR1 SGHTA, CDR2 FQGNSA. This CDR3 is 16 amino acids long. The V and J ends lost 1 base and 1 base, in that order; junction bases with no gene match: 3. The CDR3 sequence is CASSLGASGGSYEQYF. DNA for the CDR3: TGTGCCAGCAGCTTAGGGGCTAGCGGGGGGTCCTACGAGCAGTACTTC. Based on the CDR3 plus reference TRBV7-2 and TRBJ2-7, the full variable domain is GAGVSQSPSNKVTEKGKDVELRCDPISGHTALYWYRQSLGQGLEFLIYFQGNSAPDKSGLPSDRFSAERTGGSVSTLTIQRTQQEDSAVYLCASSLGASGGSYEQYFGPGTRLTVT.

This clonotype came up a few times. The chain employs TRBV23-1 and TRBJ1-5, with TRBD1 matching over 12 bases. TRBV23-1 is designated an ORF whose function remains uncertain. V shed 3 bases, J shed 5 bases, and the junction held 2 bases outside the gene matches. The CDR3 sequence is 15 residues long. CDR3 loop: CASSQGQGAHQPQHF. The CDR3 DNA reads as TGCGCCAGCAGTCAGGGACAGGGGGCCCATCAGCCCCAGCATTTT.

The chain couples TRBV6-5 to TRBJ2-5, with TRBD2 identical over 13 bases. The CDR3 is 16 amino acids. Germline V gene lookup returns CDR1 MNHEY and CDR2 SVGAGI. Trimming cost V 5 bases and J 3 bases; bases outside gene matches: 6. In nucleotides, the CDR3 is TGTGCCAGCAGTCCAGAGACTAGCGGGGGGAAAGAGACCCAGTACTTC. Translated: CASSPETSGGKETQYF.

The chain carries TRBV5-1 and TRBJ2-3; a possible D gene is TRBD1 (6 bases). CDR1 and CDR2 from the germline V gene are SGHRS and YFSETQ. Trimming left V 6 bases short and J 5 bases short, with 19 bases between. This CDR3 comprises 15 residues. CDR3 in DNA: TGCGCCAGCACCGCGTCTGTGGGGGCGGTAGATACGCAGTATTTT. It translates to CASTASVGAVDTQYF.

The chain couples TRBV10-3 to TRBJ1-1; D possibly corresponds to TRBD1 (5 bases). Deletions cut 3 bases from V and 9 bases from J, with 14 bases between. The CDR3 contains 13 residues. CDR1 ENHRY and CDR2 SYGVKD come from the germline V gene. In DNA, the CDR3 is TGTGCCATCAGTGATCGGGGCAGGGAGCAAGCTTTCTTT. Its protein is CAISDRGREQAFF.

The genes are TRBV6-4 and TRBJ2-1; TRBD1 matches at 8 bases. The CDR3 length is 15 residues. Germline lookup yields CDR1 MRHNA and CDR2 SNTAGT. The V segment lost 6 bases and the J segment 1 base; nucleotides outside the gene matches: 5. CDR3 protein: CASSKQGGSYNEQFF. Written as DNA, the CDR3 is TGTGCCAGCAGCAAACAGGGGGGATCCTACAATGAGCAGTTCTTC.

V usage is TRBV2 and J usage is TRBJ2-1; D gene ambiguous. The germline V gene encodes CDR1 SNHLY and CDR2 FYNNEI. CDR3 length equals 13 residues. Trimming left V 7 bases short and J 3 bases short, with 10 bases between. The CDR3 protein is CASNQLSYNEQFF. The CDR3 nucleotides read TGTGCCAGCAACCAGCTAAGCTACAATGAGCAGTTCTTC.

This clonotype came up a few times. CDR3 sequence reads: CASSQIMGDSPLHF. CDR3 nucleotide sequence: TGCGCCAGCAGCCAAATCATGGGGGATTCACCCCTCCACTTT. The chain has TRBV4-1 and TRBJ1-6, with D perhaps TRBD1 (5 bases). Germline V gene lookup returns CDR1 MGHRA and CDR2 YSYEKL. V lost 2 bases to trimming and J lost 8 bases, with 10 bases between them. The CDR3 is made up of 14 amino acids.

The chain employs TRBV6-2 or TRBV6-3 and TRBJ2-1; D is unclear. Germline V gene data show CDR1 as MNHEY and CDR2 as SVGEGT. The ends were cut back, 5 bases at V and 4 bases at J, with 15 bases in the middle. The CDR3 has 15 residues. CDR3 DNA sequence: TGTGCCAGCAGTCCCCCCCTGAAGCCATACAATGAGCAGTTCTTC. Its translation is CASSPPLKPYNEQFF.

The rearrangement links TRBV6-2 or TRBV6-3 to TRBJ2-1; 9 bases map to TRBD2. This CDR3 contains 15 residues. Unmatched junction bases numbered 10, after V lost 8 bases and J lost 5 bases. CDR1 and CDR2 (germline): MNHEY, SVGEGT. The CDR3 coding sequence is TGTGCCAGCCGCCCCATGGGACTAGCAAACAATGAGCAGTTCTTC. Translating it yields CASRPMGLANNEQFF.

The rearrangement links TRBV4-1 to TRBJ2-3; D is uncertain. V dropped 4 bases and J dropped 4 bases, with 12 bases sitting between them. The CDR3 contains 14 residues. The V gene's germline CDR1 is MGHRA and CDR2 YSYEKL. CDR3 loop: CASSPVRYSDTQYF. CDR3 sequence (DNA): TGCGCCAGCAGCCCCGTAAGGTACTCAGATACGCAGTATTTT.